This T cell receptor (beta chain) was recorded in a study of vaccination and CD4 T cells after COVID-19. About this clonotype: Its specificity is unknown.

Sequenced with the Oncomine TCR Beta short-read assay was DNA taken from cultured CD4+ T cells. It was cultured CD4+ T cells from which genomic DNA was extracted. One entry per CDR3 protein results from TCRdb running MiXCR on the PCR reads. This table has 9,300 or so distinct CDR3 sequences, about half appearing once. V was pared by 5 bases and J by 3 bases, with 19 bases between. This CDR3 region has 16 residues. Looked up from germline, CDR1 is MNHEY and CDR2 is SMNVEV (reference sequence). Treatment: approximately nine-day PBMC culture with coronavirus spike peptide pools or control peptides (ViraFEST assay).

The material sequenced was CD4+ T cells from blood, cultured in vitro. This receptor was identified in a human donor who had recovered from COVID-19. V and J are TRBV27 and TRBJ1-2, with D uncertain. DNA of the CDR3: TGTGCCAGCAGTCCTTGGATGGAAGCAGGTTACTATGGCTACACCTTC. Translated, it gives CASSPWMEAGYYGYTF.